This T cell receptor (beta chain) was documented in a study of human T cells and chemical hapten exposure. Study context: Affected patients, primarily female, had alopecia areata, totalis or universalis. General observations from the study: Sensitizing with DPC caused no change in TCRs above 1 in 1000 frequency.

Trimming removed 2 bases at V and 4 bases at J, with 12 bases between. This CDR3 is built from 15 residues. Germline values: CDR1 MNHEY, CDR2 SVGEGT. The library gave individual cDNA molecules unique molecular identifiers. TCRdb re-called the RACE reads through MiXCR, storing one row per CDR3 protein. This sample has about 380,000 distinct CDR3 sequences; 5.1% occur once, and the top ten carry approximately 2.4%. Indicated time point: pre-sensitization, week 0. This sample's treatment: therapeutic diphenylcyclopropenone sensitization with weekly scalp DPC. Donation of samples came from alopecia patients who were 18 to 70 years old and suitable for DPC. Worth noting for this clonotype: Antigen specificity is unknown.

J is TRBJ2-4 and V is TRBV6-2 or TRBV6-3; D ambiguous. The TCR was taken from a woman aged 50 to 60 with alopecia areata. Some clones in this sample may be carry-over from other donors' samples. Sequences were derived from whole blood, sampled in connection with sensitization to the hapten diphenylcyclopropenone (DPC). The CDR3 here is CASSYPGQMKNIQYF. CDR3 sequence (DNA): TGTGCCAGCAGTTACCCTGGGCAGATGAAAAACATTCAGTACTTC.